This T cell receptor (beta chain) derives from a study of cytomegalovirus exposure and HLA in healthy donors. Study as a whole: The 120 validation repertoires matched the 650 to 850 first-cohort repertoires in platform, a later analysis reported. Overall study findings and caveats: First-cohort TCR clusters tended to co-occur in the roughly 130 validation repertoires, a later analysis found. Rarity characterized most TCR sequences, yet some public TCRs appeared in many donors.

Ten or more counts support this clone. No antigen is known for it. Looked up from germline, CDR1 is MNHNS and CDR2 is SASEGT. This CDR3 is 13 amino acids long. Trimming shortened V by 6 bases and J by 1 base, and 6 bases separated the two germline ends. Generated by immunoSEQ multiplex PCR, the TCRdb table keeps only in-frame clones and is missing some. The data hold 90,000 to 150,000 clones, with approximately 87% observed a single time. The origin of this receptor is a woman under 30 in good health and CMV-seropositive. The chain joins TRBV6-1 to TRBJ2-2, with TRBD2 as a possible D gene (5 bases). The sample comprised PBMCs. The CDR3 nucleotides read TGTGCCAGCAGACGGGAGAACACCGGGGAGCTGTTTTTT. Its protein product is CASRRENTGELFF.